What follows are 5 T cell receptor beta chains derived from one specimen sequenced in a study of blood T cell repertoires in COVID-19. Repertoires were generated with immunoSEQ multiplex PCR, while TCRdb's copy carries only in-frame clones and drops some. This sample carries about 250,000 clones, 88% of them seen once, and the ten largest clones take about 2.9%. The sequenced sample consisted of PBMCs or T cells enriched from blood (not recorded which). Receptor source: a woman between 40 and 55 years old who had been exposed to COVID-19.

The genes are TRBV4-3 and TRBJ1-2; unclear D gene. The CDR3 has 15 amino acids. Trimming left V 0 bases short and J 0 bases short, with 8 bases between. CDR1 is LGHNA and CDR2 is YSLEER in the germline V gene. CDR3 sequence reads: CASSQDGQSNYGYTF. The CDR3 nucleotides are TGCGCCAGCAGCCAAGATGGTCAGTCTAACTATGGCTACACCTTC.

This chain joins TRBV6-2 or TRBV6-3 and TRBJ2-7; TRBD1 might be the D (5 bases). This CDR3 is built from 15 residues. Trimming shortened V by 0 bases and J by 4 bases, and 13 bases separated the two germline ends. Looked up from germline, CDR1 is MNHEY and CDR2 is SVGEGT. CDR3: CASSYSAGNVYEQYF. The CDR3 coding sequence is TGTGCCAGCAGTTACTCGGCAGGGAACGTTTACGAGCAGTACTTC.

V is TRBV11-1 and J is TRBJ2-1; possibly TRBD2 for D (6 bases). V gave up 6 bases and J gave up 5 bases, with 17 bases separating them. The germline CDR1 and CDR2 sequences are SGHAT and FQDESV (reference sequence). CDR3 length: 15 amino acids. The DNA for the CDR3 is TGTGCCAGCAGTTCGGGACTTTGGCCAGACAATGAGCAGTTCTTC. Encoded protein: CASSSGLWPDNEQFF.

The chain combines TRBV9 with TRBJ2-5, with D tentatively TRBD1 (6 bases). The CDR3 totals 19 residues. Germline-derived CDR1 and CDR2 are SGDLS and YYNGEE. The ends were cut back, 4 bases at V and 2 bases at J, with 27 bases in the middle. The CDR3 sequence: CASSPYLWDTALPQETQYF. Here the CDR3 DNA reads TGTGCCAGCAGCCCCTATTTGTGGGACACCGCACTCCCGCAAGAGACCCAGTACTTC.

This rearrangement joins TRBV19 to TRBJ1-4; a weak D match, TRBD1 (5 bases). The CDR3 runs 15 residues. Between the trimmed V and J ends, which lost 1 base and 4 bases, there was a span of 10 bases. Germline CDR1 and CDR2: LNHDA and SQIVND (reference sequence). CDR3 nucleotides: TGTGCCAGTAGTATAGGGGGCCTTCATAATGAAAAACTGTTTTTT. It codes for CASSIGGLHNEKLFF.